A single sample is the source of the 31 T cell receptor beta chains below, sequenced in a study of blood T cells in healthy people across ages. Using a J-beta primer mix together with a sample-barcoded 5' primer, a second PCR was run for roughly 7 to 11 cycles. TCRdb re-called the 5' RACE reads through MiXCR, storing one row per CDR3 protein. The sample lists around 1,500,000 distinct CDR3 sequences, 28% occurring once. Sample: blood. Every receptor here comes from a woman aged 25 to 45 in good health.

The V call is TRBV5-5, the J call TRBJ2-7; D unclear. V was shortened by 1 base and J by 2 bases, with 13 bases between the two germline ends. This CDR3 has 15 residues. From germline, CDR1 is SGHKS and CDR2 YYEKEE (reference sequence). CDR3 sequence: CASSLRNGETYEQYF. CDR3 in DNA: TGTGCCAGCAGCTTGAGGAACGGTGAGACCTACGAGCAGTACTTC. Filled out from reference TRBV5-5 and TRBJ2-7, the complete variable domain reads DAGVTQSPTHLIKTRGQQVTLRCSPISGHKSVSWYQQVLGQGPQFIFQYYEKEERGRGNFPDRFSARQFPNYSSELNVNALLLGDSALYLCASSLRNGETYEQYFGPGTRLTVT.

V and J are TRBV2 and TRBJ2-3, with D perhaps TRBD1 (5 bases). Germline V gives CDR1 SNHLY, CDR2 FYNNEI. V lost 0 bases to trimming and J lost 4 bases, with 17 bases between them. CDR3 length equals 17 residues. The CDR3 sequence is CASSEAPARTFADTQYF. Written as DNA, the CDR3 is TGTGCCAGCAGTGAAGCCCCCGCCAGGACATTCGCAGATACGCAGTATTTT.

This clonotype was recorded a few times. The V gene is TRBV12-3 or TRBV12-4, the J gene TRBJ2-4; unclear D gene. The CDR3 runs to 12 residues. The V gene lost 5 bases and the J gene lost 11 bases, with 13 bases spanning the gap. As DNA, the CDR3 is TGTGCCAGCAGTCAAGACGGCCTGGTTCAGTACTTC. It specifies CASSQDGLVQYF.

The rearrangement uses TRBV3-1 and TRBJ1-4; D remains unclear. There are 13 residues in the CDR3. Trimming cost V 4 bases and J 7 bases, with 10 bases left between them. The germline gives CDR1 LGHDT, CDR2 YNNKEL (reference sequence). The CDR3 coding sequence is TGTGCCAGCAGCCCAATAAGGGTTGAAAAACTGTTTTTT. Amino acid sequence: CASSPIRVEKLFF.

This clonotype was observed many times. The chain carries TRBV29-1 and TRBJ2-5; 8 nucleotides agree with TRBD1. The germline V gene has CDR1 SQVTM and CDR2 ANQGSEA. The V and J ends lost 4 bases and 1 base, in that order; junction bases with no gene match: 5. The CDR3 extends over 14 amino acids. CDR3 residues: CSVVGDRRQETQYF. In DNA form, the CDR3 reads TGCAGCGTTGTCGGGGACAGGCGCCAAGAGACCCAGTACTTC. Using reference TRBV29-1 and TRBJ2-5 for the parts outside the CDR3, the full variable domain is SAVISQKPSRDICQRGTSLTIQCQVDSQVTMMFWYRQQPGQSLTLIATANQGSEATYESGFVIDKFPISRPNLTFSTLTVSNMSPEDSSIYLCSVVGDRRQETQYFGPGTRLLVL.

The table lists this clonotype with a few counts. This chain links TRBV5-1 with TRBJ1-1; no clear D gene. The CDR3 totals 15 residues. With 4 bases removed from V and 5 bases from J, the gap between germline ends came to 18 bases. CDR1 SGHRS and CDR2 YFSETQ come from the germline V gene. Written as DNA, the CDR3 is TGCGCCAGCAGCATCTCCAAGGCCTTTGCTACTGAAGCTTTCTTT. Its translation is CASSISKAFATEAFF.

This clonotype was seen more than once but under ten times. The chain has TRBV20-1 and TRBJ2-3, with D perhaps assigned TRBD1 or TRBD2 (6 bases each). The CDR3 length is 16 residues. The V gene's germline CDR1 is DFQATT and CDR2 SNEGSKA (reference sequence). Trimming stripped 3 bases from V and 2 bases from J, with 18 bases between. In DNA form, the CDR3 reads TGCAGTGCTAGTGTGGGGCGGAGGGGGATCACAGATACGCAGTATTTT. This encodes CSASVGRRGITDTQYF.

The chain has TRBV7-9 and TRBJ2-7; TRBD2 might be the D (5 bases). The CDR3 is made up of 13 amino acids. The V and J ends lost 6 bases and 4 bases respectively, with 13 bases between them. The germline V gene encodes CDR1 SEHNR and CDR2 FQNEAQ (reference sequence). The CDR3, as DNA: TGTGCCAGCAGGAGAGAGGGTTCGTACGAGCAGTACTTC. Its protein is CASRREGSYEQYF.

The chain uses TRBV7-2 and TRBJ2-5; D remains ambiguous. Germline V gene data show CDR1 as SGHTA and CDR2 as FQGNSA. Trimming shortened V by 5 bases and J by 2 bases, and 15 bases separated the two germline ends. The CDR3 covers 15 residues. In nucleotides, the CDR3 is TGTGCCAGCAGCGGAAGTGGCCAGCTGCAAGAGACCCAGTACTTC. This sequence encodes CASSGSGQLQETQYF.

There are many counts of this clonotype. The CDR3 region is CASSVDRDYEQYF. The DNA for the CDR3 is TGTGCCAGCAGCGTAGATAGGGACTACGAGCAGTACTTC. This chain links TRBV9 with TRBJ2-7; D not certain. V lost 0 bases, J lost 3 bases, and 7 bases lay in between. Germline CDR1 and CDR2: SGDLS and YYNGEE. There are 13 residues in the CDR3.

On this clonotype itself: The junction and the germline gene differ at one end; a read error may be behind it. The J gene is TRBJ1-4, the V gene TRBV14; D perhaps matches TRBD1 (5 bases). This CDR3 is built from 16 residues. CDR1 and CDR2 from the germline V gene are SGHDN and FVKESK. The CDR3, as DNA: TGTGCCAGCAGCCAAGGGGACCGCCGGGCTAATGAAAAACCGTTTTTT. This codes for CASSQGDRRANEKPFF.

This chain links TRBV12-3 or TRBV12-4 with TRBJ1-2; tentative D call: TRBD1 (6 bases). Trimming pared 3 bases from V and 8 bases from J, leaving 22 bases between. The CDR3 consists of 16 residues. DNA for the CDR3: TGTGCCAGCAGTTTGGAGGCAGGGCAACAGGGCGCGGGCTACACCTTC. The encoded protein is CASSLEAGQQGAGYTF.

A few counts support this clonotype. V usage is TRBV12-3 or TRBV12-4 and J usage is TRBJ2-3; no definite D call. V was clipped by 8 bases and J by 6 bases, with 9 bases between them. The CDR3 is 11 amino acids. The CDR3 here is CASQASDTQYF. CDR3 in DNA: TGTGCCAGCCAGGCCAGTGATACGCAGTATTTT.

The chain couples TRBV7-2 to TRBJ1-5; tentatively, D is TRBD1 (5 bases). Germline V CDR1 and CDR2: SGHTA, FQGNSA. The CDR3 length is 14 residues. Trimming removed 4 bases from V and 7 bases from J, with 14 bases in between. CDR3 bases: TGTGCCAGCAGCTCCCCCGACGGGGGGCAGCCCCAGCATTTT. Protein sequence: CASSSPDGGQPQHF.

J is TRBJ2-2 and V is TRBV9; unclear D gene. Trimming left V 0 bases short and J 6 bases short, with 3 bases between. From germline, CDR1 is SGDLS and CDR2 YYNGEE. This CDR3 region has 12 residues. CDR3 sequence reads: CASSVDPGELFF. CDR3 sequence (DNA): TGTGCCAGCAGCGTAGACCCCGGGGAGCTGTTTTTT.

V gene TRBV7-6 combines with J gene TRBJ2-1; 10 bases fit TRBD1. Germline CDR1 is SGHVS and CDR2 is FNYEAQ. The CDR3 sequence is 17 residues long. J lost 5 bases, V lost 4 bases, and 11 bases had no gene match. CDR3 in DNA: TGTGCCAGCAGCTCCCGAAGACAGGGGGCGGGAAACAATGAGCAGTTCTTC. It specifies CASSSRRQGAGNNEQFF.

The V call is TRBV18, the J call TRBJ1-1; TRBD1 matches 7 bases. CDR3 length: 13 residues. The ends lost 5 bases at V and 7 bases at J; junction bases unmatched: 7. Germline CDR1 reads KGHSH; CDR2 reads LQKENI. The CDR3 loop is CASSTGTENEAFF. CDR3 nucleotide sequence: TGTGCCAGCTCAACCGGGACAGAGAATGAAGCTTTCTTT. Based on the CDR3 plus reference TRBV18 and TRBJ1-1, the full variable domain is NAGVMQNPRHLVRRRGQEARLRCSPMKGHSHVYWYRQLPEEGLKFMVYLQKENIIDESGMPKERFSAEFPKEGPSILRIQQVVRGDSAAYFCASSTGTENEAFFGQGTRLTVV.

This CDR3 is CSASGGGEQFF. For the CDR3, the DNA is TGCAGTGCTAGCGGGGGGGGTGAGCAGTTCTTC. This sequence joins TRBV20-1 and TRBJ2-1, with TRBD2 matching 8 bases. The J segment lost 9 bases and the V segment lost 3 bases, leaving 1 base of the junction unmatched. This CDR3 region has 11 residues. Per the germline V gene, CDR1 is DFQATT and CDR2 is SNEGSKA (reference sequence).

As concerns this clonotype: At one boundary the junction diverges from the germline segment, which might be a read error. This chain joins TRBV29-1 and TRBJ1-5; D remains unclear. Looked up from germline, CDR1 is SQVTM and CDR2 is ANQGSEA. The CDR3 covers 12 residues. CDR3 nucleotides: TGCAGCTTTGAATGGGGCAATCAGCCCCAGCATTTT. Its translation is CSFEWGNQPQHF. The entire variable domain, with the rest obtained from reference TRBV29-1 and TRBJ1-5, is as follows: SAVISQKPSRDICQRGTSLTIQCQVDSQVTMMFWYRQQPGQSLTLIATANQGSEATYESGFVIDKFPISRPNLTFSTLTVSNMSPEDSSIYLCSFEWGNQPQHFGDGTRLSIL.

The rearrangement joins TRBV24-1 to TRBJ2-5; D gene ambiguous. This CDR3 has 12 amino acids. The V gene lost 2 bases and the J gene lost 5 bases, with 5 bases spanning the gap. CDR1 and CDR2 from the germline V gene are KGHDR and SFDVKD. The CDR3, as DNA: TGTGCCACCAGTGATTCGGTGGAGACCCAGTACTTC. It translates to CATSDSVETQYF.

There are a few counts of this clonotype. The chain joins TRBV20-1 to TRBJ1-4; no clear D. Between the trimmed V and J ends, which lost 4 bases and 6 bases, there was a span of 15 bases. Per the germline V gene, CDR1 is DFQATT and CDR2 is SNEGSKA (reference sequence). The CDR3 is made up of 14 amino acids. The CDR3 sequence: CSAKVFNRDEKLFF. In DNA, the CDR3 is TGCAGTGCTAAGGTCTTCAACAGAGATGAAAAACTGTTTTTT.

The rearrangement links TRBV11-2 to TRBJ2-3; TRBD1 matches 8 bases. J lost 2 bases, V lost 1 base, and 5 bases had no gene match. This CDR3 region has 16 residues. Germline loops: CDR1 SGHAT, CDR2 FQNNGV. Here the CDR3 DNA reads TGTGCCAGCAGCTTAGTGGGACAGGTGACCACAGATACGCAGTATTTT. This gives the protein CASSLVGQVTTDTQYF.

For this clonotype: A read error may be the cause here, since a much bigger clone is one base away. The chain links TRBV5-1 to TRBJ2-1, with 15 bases identical to TRBD2. CDR3 length: 16 amino acids. CDR1 is SGHRS and CDR2 is YFSETQ in the germline V gene. The DNA of the CDR3 is TGCGCCAGCAGCCGGACTAGCGGGGGGGTCCGCAATAAGCAGTTCTTC. This translates into CASSRTSGGVRNKQFF. Supplemented by reference TRBV5-1 and TRBJ2-1, the full variable domain reads KAGVTQTPRYLIKTRGQQVTLSCSPISGHRSVSWYQQTPGQGLQFLFEYFSETQRNKGNFPGRFSGRQFSNSRSEMNVSTLELGDSALYLCASSRTSGGVRNKQFFGPGTRLTVL.

The rearrangement joins TRBV7-9 to TRBJ2-2; 11 nucleotides agree with TRBD2. V shed 3 bases, J shed 5 bases, and the junction held 8 bases outside the gene matches. This CDR3 spans 17 amino acids. Per germline, CDR1 SEHNR and CDR2 FQNEAQ (reference sequence). The CDR3 DNA reads as TGTGCCAGCAGCTTGAGGACTAGCGGGCTGGTAACCGGGGAGCTGTTTTTT. Protein sequence: CASSLRTSGLVTGELFF.

This clonotype showed up many times. This chain joins TRBV4-1 and TRBJ2-6; the D is unclear. The V end lost 3 bases, the J end lost 4 bases, and 10 bases lay between the germline ends. Germline-derived CDR1 and CDR2 are MGHRA and YSYEKL. The CDR3 contains 15 residues. The CDR3 region has the DNA TGCGCCAGCAGCCAGGCCGGTCTAGGGGCCAACGTCCTGACTTTC. It is translated as CASSQAGLGANVLTF.

This sequence joins TRBV5-1 and TRBJ2-7; D is unclear. V was shortened by 1 base and J by 2 bases, with 10 bases between the two germline ends. Germline CDR1 and CDR2: SGHRS and YFSETQ. The CDR3 is 14 amino acids. The CDR3 nucleotides read TGCGCCAGCAGCTTGATGGGCAGCACCTACGAGCAGTACTTC. Amino acid sequence: CASSLMGSTYEQYF. Combining the CDR3 with reference TRBV5-1 and TRBJ2-7 gives the whole variable domain KAGVTQTPRYLIKTRGQQVTLSCSPISGHRSVSWYQQTPGQGLQFLFEYFSETQRNKGNFPGRFSGRQFSNSRSEMNVSTLELGDSALYLCASSLMGSTYEQYFGPGTRLTVT.

The V gene is TRBV7-9, the J gene TRBJ2-7; 8 nucleotides match TRBD1. Trimming at V came to 1 base and at J to 5 bases, leaving 7 bases not matched to a gene. CDR3 size: 15 residues. Germline V gives CDR1 SEHNR, CDR2 FQNEAQ (reference sequence). As DNA, the CDR3 is TGTGCCAGCAGCTTAGATGGACAGGGATCCCACGAGCAGTACTTC. As protein: CASSLDGQGSHEQYF.

The chain links TRBV25-1 to TRBJ1-2, with D unresolved. Germline V lookup: CDR1 MGHDK, CDR2 SYGVNS. Trimming stripped 1 base from V and 8 bases from J, with 14 bases between. This CDR3 is 14 amino acids long. The CDR3 DNA follows: TGTGCCAGCAGTGAATTAGAAGTTGCGGGGGGCTACACCTTC. The encoded protein is CASSELEVAGGYTF.

This clonotype has only a few counts. The genes are TRBV5-6 and TRBJ2-1; 11 bases are shared with TRBD2. This CDR3 has 15 amino acids. V lost 2 bases to trimming and J lost 9 bases; unmatched junction nucleotides: 7. Germline V CDR1 and CDR2: SGHDT, YYEEEE. CDR3 in DNA: TGTGCCAGCAGCTTAGTAACTAGCGGGAGTAGTGAGCAGTTCTTC. It specifies CASSLVTSGSSEQFF.

To note about this clonotype: Just one base apart from a much larger clone, this may be a read error. This chain connects TRBV10-3 to TRBJ2-7; TRBD1 matches at 10 bases. The length of the CDR3 is 13 residues. Germline-derived CDR1 and CDR2 are ENHRY and SYGVKD. CDR3: CAISEGTGDERYF. Here the CDR3 DNA reads TGTGCCATCAGTGAAGGGACAGGGGACGAGCGGTACTTC.

This clonotype was seen many times. Germline and junction disagree at one end, which may indicate a read error. The chain joins TRBV7-3 to TRBJ2-5; TRBD2 agrees at 14 bases. Germline CDR1 is SGHTA and CDR2 is FQGTGA. This CDR3 has 15 amino acids. CDR3 protein: CASSLTSGGAETQYF. CDR3 nucleotide sequence: TGCGCCAGCAGCCTGACTAGCGGGGGGGCGGAGACCCAGTACTTC.